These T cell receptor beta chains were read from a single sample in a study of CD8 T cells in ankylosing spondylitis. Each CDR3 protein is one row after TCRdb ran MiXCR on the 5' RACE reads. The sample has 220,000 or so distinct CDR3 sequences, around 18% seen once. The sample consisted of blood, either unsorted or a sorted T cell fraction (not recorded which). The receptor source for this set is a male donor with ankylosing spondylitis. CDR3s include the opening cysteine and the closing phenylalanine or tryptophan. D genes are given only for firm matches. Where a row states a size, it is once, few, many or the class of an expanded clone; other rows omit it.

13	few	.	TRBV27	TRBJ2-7	CASSFDTSYEQYF	TGTGCCAGCAGTTTCGACACCTCCTACGAGCAGTACTTC
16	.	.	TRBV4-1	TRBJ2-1	CASSQAAWDPGNEQFF	TGCGCCAGCAGCCAAGCAGCGTGGGACCCTGGCAATGAGCAGTTCTTC
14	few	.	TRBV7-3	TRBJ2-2	CASSPLDSLGELFF	TGTGCCAGCAGCCCATTAGACAGTCTTGGGGAGCTGTTTTTT
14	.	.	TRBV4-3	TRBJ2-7	CASSQDWGPYEQYF	TGCGCCAGCAGCCAAGATTGGGGGCCCTACGAGCAGTACTTC
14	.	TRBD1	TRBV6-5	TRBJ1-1	CASSWGQGATEAFF	TGTGCCAGCAGTTGGGGACAGGGGGCCACTGAAGCTTTCTTT
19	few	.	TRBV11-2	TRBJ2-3	CASSLKGGQGTGPTDTQYF	TGTGCCAGCAGCCTCAAAGGGGGGCAGGGGACGGGGCCCACAGATACGCAGTATTTT
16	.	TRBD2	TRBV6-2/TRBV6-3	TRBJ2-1	CASSILLAGGYNEQFF	TGTGCCAGCAGCATCCTACTAGCGGGGGGATACAATGAGCAGTTCTTC
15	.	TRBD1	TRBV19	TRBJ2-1	CASSIPAGGDNEQFF	TGTGCCAGTAGTATCCCGGCAGGGGGAGACAATGAGCAGTTCTTC
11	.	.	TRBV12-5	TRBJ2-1	CASETRGEQFF	TGTGCTAGTGAAACGCGAGGGGAGCAGTTCTTC
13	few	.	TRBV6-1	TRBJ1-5	CASTPGGNQPQHF	TGTGCCAGCACGCCCGGGGGTAATCAGCCCCAGCATTTT
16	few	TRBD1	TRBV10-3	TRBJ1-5	CAISESKDRGPQPQHF	TGTGCCATCAGTGAGTCGAAGGACAGGGGCCCTCAGCCCCAGCATTTT
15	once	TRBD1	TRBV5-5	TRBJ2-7	CASSLGGTGPDEQYF	TGTGCCAGCAGCTTGGGGGGGACAGGGCCCGACGAGCAGTACTTC
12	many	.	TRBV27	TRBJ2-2	CASSPGGGELFF	TGTGCCAGCAGCCCTGGGGGCGGGGAGCTGTTTTTT
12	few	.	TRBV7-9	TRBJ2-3	CASSLIADTQYF	TGTGCCAGCAGCCTTATCGCAGATACGCAGTATTTT
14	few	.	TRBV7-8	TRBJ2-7	CASSSWVDGYEQYF	TGTGCCAGCAGCTCCTGGGTAGATGGGTACGAGCAGTACTTC
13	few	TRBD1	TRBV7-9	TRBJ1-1	CASSSSDREEAFF	TGTGCCAGCAGCTCCTCAGACAGGGAAGAAGCTTTCTTT
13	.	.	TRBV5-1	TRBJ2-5	CASSYSGAETQYF	TGCGCCAGCAGCTACTCGGGGGCGGAGACCCAGTACTTC
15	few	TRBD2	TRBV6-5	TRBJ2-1	CASSYGGSSYNEQFF	TGTGCCAGCAGTTACGGCGGGAGCTCGTACAATGAGCAGTTCTTC
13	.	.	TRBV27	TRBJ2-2	CASRVENTGELFF	TGTGCCAGCAGGGTAGAGAACACCGGGGAGCTGTTTTTT
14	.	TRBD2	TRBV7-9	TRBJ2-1	CASSGLAGGHEQFF	TGTGCCAGCAGCGGCTTAGCGGGGGGGCATGAGCAGTTCTTC
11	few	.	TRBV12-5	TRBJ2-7	CASGQLYEQYF	TGTGCTAGTGGCCAACTCTACGAGCAGTACTTC
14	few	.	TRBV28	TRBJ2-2	CASSTVERTGELFF	TGTGCCAGCAGCACGGTGGAGCGGACCGGGGAGCTGTTTTTT
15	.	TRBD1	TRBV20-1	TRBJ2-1	CSARDRQGAPGEQFF	TGCAGTGCTAGAGATCGACAGGGGGCGCCGGGTGAGCAGTTCTTC
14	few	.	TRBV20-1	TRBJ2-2	CSARDLVRTGELFF	TGCAGTGCTAGAGATCTAGTTCGCACCGGGGAGCTGTTTTTT
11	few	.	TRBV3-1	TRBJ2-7	CASSTSYEQYF	TGTGCCAGCAGCACTTCCTACGAGCAGTACTTC
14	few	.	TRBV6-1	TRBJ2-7	CASIGDKNFYEQYF	TGTGCCAGCATTGGGGACAAGAACTTTTACGAGCAGTACTTC
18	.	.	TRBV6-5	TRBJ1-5	CASSLDRRATYSNQPQHF	TGTGCCAGCAGTCTCGACAGAAGGGCGACCTATAGCAATCAGCCCCAGCATTTT
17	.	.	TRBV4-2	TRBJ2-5	CASSQGGNGGFQETQYF	TGTGCCAGCAGCCAGGGAGGGAACGGGGGCTTCCAAGAGACCCAGTACTTC
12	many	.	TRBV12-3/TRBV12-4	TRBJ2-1	CASSFNYNEQFF	TGTGCCAGCAGTTTTAACTACAATGAGCAGTTCTTC
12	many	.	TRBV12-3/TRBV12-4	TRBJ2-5	CASSTDQETQYF	TGTGCCAGCAGTACAGACCAAGAGACCCAGTACTTC
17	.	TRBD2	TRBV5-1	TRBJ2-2	CASSLVGAGEWAGELFF	TGCGCCAGCAGCTTGGTCGGTGCGGGAGAATGGGCCGGGGAGCTGTTTTTT
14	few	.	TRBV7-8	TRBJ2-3	CASSLSGRTDTQYF	TGTGCCAGCAGCTTATCCGGGCGCACAGATACGCAGTATTTT
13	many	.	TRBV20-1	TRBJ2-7	CSARATVDYEQYF	TGCAGTGCTAGAGCTACTGTGGACTACGAGCAGTACTTC
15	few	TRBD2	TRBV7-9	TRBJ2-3	CASSEVLGGTDTQYF	TGTGCCAGCAGCGAGGTCCTCGGGGGGACAGATACGCAGTATTTT
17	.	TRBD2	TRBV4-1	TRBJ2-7	CASSQHGLAGGAQEQYF	TGCGCCAGCAGCCAACATGGACTAGCGGGAGGGGCTCAAGAGCAGTACTTC
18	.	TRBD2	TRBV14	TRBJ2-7	CASSHPSRGGGLSYEQYF	TGTGCCAGCAGCCACCCCTCTCGCGGCGGGGGGCTATCCTACGAGCAGTACTTC
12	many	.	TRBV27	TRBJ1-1	CASSFLDTEAFF	TGTGCCAGCAGTTTCTTGGACACTGAAGCTTTCTTT
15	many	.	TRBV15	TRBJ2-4	CATSSPPEGVNIQYF	TGTGCCACCAGCAGCCCTCCCGAGGGAGTGAACATTCAGTACTTC
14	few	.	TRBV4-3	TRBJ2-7	CASSQTALAYEQYF	TGCGCCAGCAGCCAAACGGCCCTTGCCTACGAGCAGTACTTC